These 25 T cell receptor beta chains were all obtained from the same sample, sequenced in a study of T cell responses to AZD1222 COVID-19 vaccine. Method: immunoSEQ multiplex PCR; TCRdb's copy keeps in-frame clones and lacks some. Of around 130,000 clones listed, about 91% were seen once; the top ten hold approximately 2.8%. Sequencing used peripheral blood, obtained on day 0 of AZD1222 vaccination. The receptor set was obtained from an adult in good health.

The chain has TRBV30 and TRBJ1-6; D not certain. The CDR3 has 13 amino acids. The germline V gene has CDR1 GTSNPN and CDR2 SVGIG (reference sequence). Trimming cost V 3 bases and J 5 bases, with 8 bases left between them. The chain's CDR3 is CAWRDGDNSPLHF. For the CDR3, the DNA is TGTGCCTGGAGAGACGGGGATAATTCACCCCTCCACTTT. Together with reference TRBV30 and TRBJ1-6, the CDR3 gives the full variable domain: SQTIHQWPATLVQPVGSPLSLECTVEGTSNPNLYWYRQAAGRGLQLLFYSVGIGQISSEVPQNLSASRPQDRQFILSSKKLLLSDSGFYLCAWRDGDNSPLHFGNGTRLTVT.

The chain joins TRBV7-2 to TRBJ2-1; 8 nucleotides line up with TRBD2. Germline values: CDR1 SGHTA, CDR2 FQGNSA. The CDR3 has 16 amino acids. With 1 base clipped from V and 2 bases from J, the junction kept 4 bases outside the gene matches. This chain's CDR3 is CASSLETSVAYNEQFF. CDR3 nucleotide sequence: TGTGCCAGCAGCTTAGAGACTAGCGTAGCCTACAATGAGCAGTTCTTC.

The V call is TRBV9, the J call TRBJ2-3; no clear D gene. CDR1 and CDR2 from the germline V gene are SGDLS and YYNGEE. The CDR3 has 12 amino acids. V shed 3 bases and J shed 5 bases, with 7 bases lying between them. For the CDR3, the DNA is TGTGCCAGCAGCGGTATAAAAGATACGCAGTATTTT. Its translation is CASSGIKDTQYF.

CDR3: CASSPQVQAQGGTEAFF. CDR3 sequence (DNA): TGTGCCAGCTCACCCCAAGTACAAGCACAGGGAGGCACTGAAGCTTTCTTT. The chain couples TRBV18 to TRBJ1-1, with D possibly matching TRBD1 (6 bases). The V and J ends lost 3 bases and 4 bases respectively, with 21 bases between them. CDR3 length equals 17 residues. The germline gives CDR1 KGHSH, CDR2 LQKENI.

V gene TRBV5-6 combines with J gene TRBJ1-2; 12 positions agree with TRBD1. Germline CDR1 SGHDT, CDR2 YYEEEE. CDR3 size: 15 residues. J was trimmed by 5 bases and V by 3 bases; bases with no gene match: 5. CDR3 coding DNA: TGTGCCAGCAGCTACGGGACAGGGGGCTGGTATGGCTACACCTTC. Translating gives CASSYGTGGWYGYTF.

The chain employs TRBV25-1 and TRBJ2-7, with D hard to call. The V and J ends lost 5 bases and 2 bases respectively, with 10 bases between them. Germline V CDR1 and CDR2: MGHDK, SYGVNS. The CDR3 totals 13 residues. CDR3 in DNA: TGTGCCAGCAGTAGAGGTTGGGCCTACGAGCAGTACTTC. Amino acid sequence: CASSRGWAYEQYF.

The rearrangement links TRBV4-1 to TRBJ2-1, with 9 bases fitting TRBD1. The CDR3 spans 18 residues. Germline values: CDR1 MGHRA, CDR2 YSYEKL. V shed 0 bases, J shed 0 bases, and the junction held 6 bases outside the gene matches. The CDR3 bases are TGCGCCAGCAGCCAAGACCCGGGACAGGGCGGCTCCTACAATGAGCAGTTCTTC. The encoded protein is CASSQDPGQGGSYNEQFF.

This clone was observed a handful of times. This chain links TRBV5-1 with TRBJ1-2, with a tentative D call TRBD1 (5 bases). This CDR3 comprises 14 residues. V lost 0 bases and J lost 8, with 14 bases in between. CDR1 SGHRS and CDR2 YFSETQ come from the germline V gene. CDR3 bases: TGCGCCAGCAGCTTGGAAGGGGTCGCGAAGGGCTACACCTTC. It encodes CASSLEGVAKGYTF.

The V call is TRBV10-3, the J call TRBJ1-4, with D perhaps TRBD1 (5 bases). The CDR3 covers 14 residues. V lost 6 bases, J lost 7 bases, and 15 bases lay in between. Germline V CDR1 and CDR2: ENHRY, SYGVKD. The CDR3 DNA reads TGTGCCATCAGAGAGGGGTCAGGGACTGAAAAACTGTTTTTT. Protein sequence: CAIREGSGTEKLFF.

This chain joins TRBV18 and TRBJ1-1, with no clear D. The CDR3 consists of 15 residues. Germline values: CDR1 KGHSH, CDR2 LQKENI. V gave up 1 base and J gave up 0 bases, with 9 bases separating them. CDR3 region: CASSPRMTMNTEAFF. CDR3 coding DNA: TGTGCCAGCTCACCACGGATGACCATGAACACTGAAGCTTTCTTT.

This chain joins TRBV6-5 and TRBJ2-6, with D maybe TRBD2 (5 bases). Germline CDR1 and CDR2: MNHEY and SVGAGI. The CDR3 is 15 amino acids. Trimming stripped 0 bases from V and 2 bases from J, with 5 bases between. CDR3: CASSYSGAGANVLTF. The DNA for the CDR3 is TGTGCCAGCAGTTACTCCGGGGCTGGGGCCAACGTCCTGACTTTC.

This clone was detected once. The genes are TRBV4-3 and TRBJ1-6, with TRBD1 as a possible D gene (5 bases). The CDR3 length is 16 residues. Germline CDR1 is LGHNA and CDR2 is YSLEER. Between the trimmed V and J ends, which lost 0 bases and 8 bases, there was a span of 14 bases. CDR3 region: CASSQESEGAYSPLHF. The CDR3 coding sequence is TGCGCCAGCAGCCAAGAATCGGAAGGGGCGTATTCACCCCTCCACTTT.

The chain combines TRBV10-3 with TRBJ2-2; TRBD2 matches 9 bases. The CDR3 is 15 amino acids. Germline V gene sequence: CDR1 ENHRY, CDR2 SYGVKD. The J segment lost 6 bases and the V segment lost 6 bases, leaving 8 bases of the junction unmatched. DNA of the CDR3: TGTGCCATCAGGGGAGCGGGAGGCCCACCCGGGGAGCTGTTTTTT. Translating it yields CAIRGAGGPPGELFF.

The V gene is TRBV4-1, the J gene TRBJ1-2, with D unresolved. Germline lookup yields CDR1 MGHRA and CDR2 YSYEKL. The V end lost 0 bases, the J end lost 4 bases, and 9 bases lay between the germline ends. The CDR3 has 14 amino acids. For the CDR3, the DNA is TGCGCCAGCAGCCAAGACGGTGTTAGCTATGGCTACACCTTC. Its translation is CASSQDGVSYGYTF.

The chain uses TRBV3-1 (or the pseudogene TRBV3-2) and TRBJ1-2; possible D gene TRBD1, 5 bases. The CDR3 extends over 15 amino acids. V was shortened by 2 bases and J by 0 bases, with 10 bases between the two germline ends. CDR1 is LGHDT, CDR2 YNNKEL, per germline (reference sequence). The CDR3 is CASSQPGPANYGYTF. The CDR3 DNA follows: TGTGCCAGCAGCCAACCAGGGCCGGCTAACTATGGCTACACCTTC.

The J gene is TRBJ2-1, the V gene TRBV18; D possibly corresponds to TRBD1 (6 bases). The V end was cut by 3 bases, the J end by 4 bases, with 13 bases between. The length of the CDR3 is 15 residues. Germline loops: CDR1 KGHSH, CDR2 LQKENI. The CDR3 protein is CASSPLRGLYNEQFF. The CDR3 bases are TGTGCCAGCTCACCGCTCAGGGGCCTGTACAATGAGCAGTTCTTC.

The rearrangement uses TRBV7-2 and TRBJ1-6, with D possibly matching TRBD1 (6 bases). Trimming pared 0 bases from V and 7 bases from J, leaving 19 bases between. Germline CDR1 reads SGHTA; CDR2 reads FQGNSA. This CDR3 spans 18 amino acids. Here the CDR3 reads CASSLAAPGVFANSPLHF. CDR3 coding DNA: TGTGCCAGCAGCTTAGCTGCACCAGGGGTTTTTGCGAATTCACCCCTCCACTTT.

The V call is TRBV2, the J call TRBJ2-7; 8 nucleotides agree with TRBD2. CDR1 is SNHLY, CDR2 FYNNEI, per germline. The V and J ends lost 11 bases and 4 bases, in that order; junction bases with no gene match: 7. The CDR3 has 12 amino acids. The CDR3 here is CACRGGIYEQYF. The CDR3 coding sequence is TGTGCCTGTCGGGGGGGGATTTACGAGCAGTACTTC. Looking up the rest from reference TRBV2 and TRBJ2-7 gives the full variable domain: EPEVTQTPSHQVTQMGQEVILRCVPISNHLYFYWYRQILGQKVEFLVSFYNNEISEKSEIFDDQFSVERPDGSNFTLKIRSTKLEDSAMYFCACRGGIYEQYFGPGTRLTVT.

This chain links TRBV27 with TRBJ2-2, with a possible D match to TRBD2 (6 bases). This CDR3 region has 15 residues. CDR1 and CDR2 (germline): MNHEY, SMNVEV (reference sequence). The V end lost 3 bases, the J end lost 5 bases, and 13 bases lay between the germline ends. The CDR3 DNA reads TGTGCCAGCAGTTTTAGTAGCGCGGGGACCGGGGAGCTGTTTTTT. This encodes CASSFSSAGTGELFF.

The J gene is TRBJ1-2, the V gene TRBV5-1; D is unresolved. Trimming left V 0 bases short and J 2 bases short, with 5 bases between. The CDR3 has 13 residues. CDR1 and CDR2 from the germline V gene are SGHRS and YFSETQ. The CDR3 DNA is TGCGCCAGCAGCTTGGAACAGAACTATGGCTACACCTTC. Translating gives CASSLEQNYGYTF.

This chain's CDR3 is CAWSDGGELFF. The CDR3 DNA is TGTGCCTGGAGTGATGGCGGGGAGCTGTTTTTT. This chain uses TRBV30 with TRBJ2-2, with D hard to call. The CDR3 extends over 11 amino acids. The germline gives CDR1 GTSNPN, CDR2 SVGIG (reference sequence). Trimming left V 1 base short and J 7 bases short, with 4 bases between.

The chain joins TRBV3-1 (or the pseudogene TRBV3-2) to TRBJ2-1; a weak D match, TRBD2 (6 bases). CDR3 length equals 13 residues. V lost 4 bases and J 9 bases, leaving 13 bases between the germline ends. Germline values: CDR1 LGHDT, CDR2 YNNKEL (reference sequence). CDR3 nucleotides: TGTGCCAGCAGCCCAATCGGGAGTGGTGAGCAGTTCTTC. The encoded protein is CASSPIGSGEQFF.

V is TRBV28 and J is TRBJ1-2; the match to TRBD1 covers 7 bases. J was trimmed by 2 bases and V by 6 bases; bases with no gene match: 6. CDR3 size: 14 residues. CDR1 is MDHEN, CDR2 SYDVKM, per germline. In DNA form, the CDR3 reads TGTGCCAGCAGCCTTAGGGGGCAAAACTATGGCTACACCTTC. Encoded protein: CASSLRGQNYGYTF.

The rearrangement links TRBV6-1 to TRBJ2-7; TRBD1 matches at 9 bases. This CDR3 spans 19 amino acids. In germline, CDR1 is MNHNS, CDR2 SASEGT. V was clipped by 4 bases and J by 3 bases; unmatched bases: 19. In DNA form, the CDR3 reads TGTGCCAGCAGTGCCATCCGGGACAGGGAGGGTCGATACCTCTACGAGCAGTACTTC. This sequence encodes CASSAIRDREGRYLYEQYF.

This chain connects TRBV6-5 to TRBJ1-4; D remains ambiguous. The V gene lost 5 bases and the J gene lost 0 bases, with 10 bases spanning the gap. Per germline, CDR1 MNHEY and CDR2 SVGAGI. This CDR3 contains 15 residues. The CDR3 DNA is TGTGCCAGCAGTCGCTCAGGTGCAACTAATGAAAAACTGTTTTTT. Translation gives CASSRSGATNEKLFF.